This T cell receptor (beta chain) was identified during a study of blood T cell repertoires in COVID-19. Study-wide context: Samples taken during acute and convalescent COVID-19 were collected in the United States, Italy and Spain. PBMCs, B-cell-depleted T cells, or T cells provided the cDNA or gDNA that made up the material.

Germline loops: CDR1 SGHRS, CDR2 YFSETQ. V lost 4 bases to trimming and J lost 6 bases; unmatched junction nucleotides: 5. CDR3 length: 14 amino acids. How the authors handled the data: Amplification of reference gene primers provided the estimated nucleated cell counts. This table comes from immunoSEQ multiplex PCR, and its TCRdb copy is limited to in-frame clones, with some not included. The D gene and trimming were derived from the DNA, and the V and J assignments and clone size from that table. The data contain approximately 120,000 clones, approximately 74% of them singletons. The chain carries TRBV5-1 and TRBJ2-1; TRBD1 matches 9 bases. Sequencing was done on a sample of peripheral blood. This sequence was found in a man aged 55 to 70 with acute or convalescent COVID-19. CDR3 coding DNA: TGCGCCAGCAGCGTGGGGACAGGGCGCAATGAGCAGTTCTTC. Translation: CASSVGTGRNEQFF.